A single sample is the source of the 5 T cell receptor beta chains below, sequenced in a study of cytomegalovirus exposure and HLA in healthy donors. The primer mix had 60 Vbeta and 13 Jbeta primers. Profiled with immunoSEQ multiplex PCR; TCRdb holds only in-frame clones, not every one. Recorded for this sample: about 52,000 clones. Sequences were obtained from PBMCs. The receptors stem from a woman aged 60-75 years in good health and CMV-seropositive.

The chain is built from TRBV20-1 and TRBJ2-1; D unresolved. This CDR3 comprises 11 residues. With 5 bases removed from V and 6 bases from J, the gap between germline ends came to 8 bases. The germline V gene has CDR1 DFQATT and CDR2 SNEGSKA (reference sequence). In DNA, the CDR3 is TGCAGTGCTTTCGGTATCAATGAGCAGTTCTTC. Translated: CSAFGINEQFF.

The chain couples TRBV6-5 to TRBJ2-7; D possibly corresponds to TRBD1 (6 bases). Trimming pared 6 bases from V and 7 bases from J, leaving 22 bases between. This CDR3 contains 15 residues. Looked up from germline, CDR1 is MNHEY and CDR2 is SVGAGI. The chain's CDR3 is CASRERGQGSGEQYF. The CDR3 DNA is TGTGCCAGCAGGGAAAGAGGGCAGGGGAGTGGGGAGCAGTACTTC.

The CDR3 loop reads CASSRGGTNTEAFF. CDR3 nucleotide sequence: TGTGCCAGCTCACGGGGAGGGACAAACACTGAAGCTTTCTTT. The chain has TRBV18 and TRBJ1-1; tentatively, D is TRBD1 (6 bases). V was cut by 4 bases and J by 2 bases, with 11 bases left in between. CDR1 and CDR2 from the germline V gene are KGHSH and LQKENI. The CDR3 totals 14 residues.

The chain is built from TRBV6-6 and TRBJ1-2, with 9 bases lining up with TRBD1. The CDR3 is 13 amino acids. Germline V gives CDR1 MNHNY, CDR2 SVGAGI (reference sequence). Trimming at V came to 5 bases and at J to 8 bases, leaving 6 bases not matched to a gene. This chain's CDR3 is CASSRQGVEGYTF. CDR3 nucleotides: TGTGCCAGCAGTCGACAGGGGGTTGAGGGCTACACCTTC.

The chain recombines TRBV29-1 with TRBJ2-7; D gene ambiguous. Trimming cost V 0 bases and J 6 bases, with 3 bases left between them. CDR3 size: 10 residues. Germline V CDR1 and CDR2: SQVTM, ANQGSEA. CDR3 nucleotide sequence: TGCAGCGTTGAAGATCTCGAGCAGTACTTC. The encoded protein is CSVEDLEQYF.